Listed below are T cell receptor beta chains from one sample, sequenced in a study of beta chain features in type 1 diabetes. TCRdb's table, derived via immunoSEQ multiplex PCR, lists solely in-frame clones and lacks some. The sample lists more than 350,000 clones, roughly 11% seen once, with over 0.04% in the top ten. The sample taken for sequencing was naive CD4+ T cells from blood. The receptors shown here come from a woman between 18 and 29 years old in good health. Each CDR3 is given with its conserved first and last residue. Each record gives: V gene, clone size, D gene, J gene, CDR3 DNA, CDR3 protein. A D gene is named only where the DNA matches it firmly. Only some rows state a clone size, as once, few, many or a class for expanded clones.

V gene: TRBV7-2; clone size: -; D gene: -; J gene: TRBJ2-7; CDR3 DNA: TGTGCCAGCAGCTTAGCGCGGCAGTACGAGCAGTACTTC; CDR3 protein: CASSLARQYEQYF
V gene: TRBV7-2; clone size: few; D gene: -; J gene: TRBJ1-4; CDR3 DNA: TGTGCCAGCAGCCTCCGAGCTGAAAAACTGTTTTTT; CDR3 protein: CASSLRAEKLFF
V gene: TRBV29-1; clone size: few; D gene: TRBD1; J gene: TRBJ2-5; CDR3 DNA: TGCAGCGGGGGACAGAGAGAGACCCAGTACTTC; CDR3 protein: CSGGQRETQYF
V gene: TRBV9; clone size: -; D gene: -; J gene: TRBJ2-1; CDR3 DNA: TGTGCCAGCACCCGACGGGGAGACAGTGCTAATGAGCAGTTCTTC; CDR3 protein: CASTRRGDSANEQFF
V gene: TRBV25-1; clone size: -; D gene: -; J gene: TRBJ1-4; CDR3 DNA: TGTGCCAGCAGTGGACAAGCGAATGAAAAACTGTTTTTT; CDR3 protein: CASSGQANEKLFF
V gene: TRBV7-9; clone size: many; D gene: -; J gene: TRBJ2-4; CDR3 DNA: TGTGCCAGCAGCTTGGAGCTTGCCAAAAACATTCAGTACTTC; CDR3 protein: CASSLELAKNIQYF
V gene: TRBV30; clone size: once; D gene: -; J gene: TRBJ2-1; CDR3 DNA: TGTGCCTGGAGTGTACGATTAATGACCTCCTACAATGAGCAGTTCTTC; CDR3 protein: CAWSVRLMTSYNEQFF
V gene: TRBV5-1; clone size: -; D gene: TRBD2; J gene: TRBJ2-5; CDR3 DNA: TGCGCCAGCAGCTTGCTAGGGACTAGTCAAGAGACCCAGTACTTC; CDR3 protein: CASSLLGTSQETQYF
V gene: TRBV5-1; clone size: few; D gene: TRBD2; J gene: TRBJ2-3; CDR3 DNA: TGCGCCAGCAGCTTGGCTAAGACTAGCGGGGCCCGCACAGATACGCAGTATTTT; CDR3 protein: CASSLAKTSGARTDTQYF
V gene: TRBV28; clone size: many; D gene: -; J gene: TRBJ2-4; CDR3 DNA: TGTGCCAGCAGTTTTAAGACTCCCGGCCTCATTCAGTACTTC; CDR3 protein: CASSFKTPGLIQYF
V gene: TRBV30; clone size: few; D gene: -; J gene: TRBJ2-2; CDR3 DNA: TGTGCCTGGAGTGGACAGGCCACCGGGGAGCTGTTTTTT; CDR3 protein: CAWSGQATGELFF
V gene: TRBV7-2; clone size: few; D gene: -; J gene: TRBJ1-5; CDR3 DNA: TGTGCCAGCAGCTTAGGGGCAGGGCCTAATCAGCCCCAGCATTTT; CDR3 protein: CASSLGAGPNQPQHF
V gene: TRBV4-3; clone size: -; D gene: -; J gene: TRBJ1-6; CDR3 DNA: TGCGCCAGCAGCCAAGTTTTCACAGGGAATTCACCCCTCCACTTT; CDR3 protein: CASSQVFTGNSPLHF
V gene: TRBV7-9; clone size: few; D gene: -; J gene: TRBJ1-1; CDR3 DNA: TGTGCCAGCAGGGACCGGGACACCCGTCGAGCTTTCTTT; CDR3 protein: CASRDRDTRRAFF